These 26 T cell receptor beta chains share one sample of origin, sequenced in a study of graft-versus-host responses after intestinal transplantation. Only in-frame clones appear in the TCRdb table, and some are missing; sequencing was by immunoSEQ multiplex PCR. The table records 5,600 or so clones, about 72% of them present only once. Tissue processing of the graft released intraepithelial and lamina propria lymphocytes from it. The material sequenced was ileum tissue, taken around 37 weeks after intestinal transplant. Receptors originate from a human patient who received an intestinal transplant, so some T cells may come from the graft donor.

The chain couples TRBV2 to TRBJ1-6, with D uncertain. Trimming shortened V by 7 bases and J by 10 bases, and 17 bases separated the two germline ends. Per the germline V gene, CDR1 is SNHLY and CDR2 is FYNNEI. The CDR3 has 14 residues. The CDR3 DNA reads as TGTGCCAGCAAGCGCCGTCGAGAAGACTCACCCCTCCACTTT. Amino acids: CASKRRREDSPLHF.

V gene TRBV28 combines with J gene TRBJ2-7; 7 bases match TRBD2. V lost 6 bases and J lost 2; bases outside the gene matches: 10. Per the germline V gene, CDR1 is MDHEN and CDR2 is SYDVKM. The CDR3 contains 15 residues. The CDR3 DNA is TGTGCCAGCAGCCTAGCCCTAGCGGCAACCTACGAGCAGTACTTC. It encodes CASSLALAATYEQYF.

This chain joins TRBV30 and TRBJ1-1; D is possibly TRBD1 (5 bases). The CDR3 is 12 amino acids. V dropped 2 bases and J dropped 3 bases, with 7 bases sitting between them. Germline lookup yields CDR1 GTSNPN and CDR2 SVGIG (reference sequence). The CDR3 loop is CAWSQGYTEAFF. In DNA, the CDR3 is TGTGCCTGGAGTCAGGGATACACTGAAGCTTTCTTT.

This CDR3 is CASRGGSEANYGYTF. The CDR3 nucleotides are TGTGCCAGCAGAGGAGGGTCAGAAGCTAACTATGGCTACACCTTC. V is TRBV19 and J is TRBJ1-2; D not certain. Trimming stripped 9 bases from V and 0 bases from J, with 17 bases between. Germline V gene data show CDR1 as LNHDA and CDR2 as SQIVND (reference sequence). The CDR3 loop spans 15 amino acids. Combining the CDR3 with reference TRBV19 and TRBJ1-2 gives the whole variable domain DGGITQSPKYLFRKEGQNVTLSCEQNLNHDAMYWYRQDPGQGLRLIYYSQIVNDFQKGDIAEGYSVSREKKESFPLTVTSAQKNPTAFYLCASRGGSEANYGYTFGSGTRLTVV.

The chain links TRBV4-3 to TRBJ1-6; D perhaps matches TRBD1 (5 bases). The CDR3 contains 15 residues. The germline CDR1 and CDR2 sequences are LGHNA and YSLEER. V was shortened by 3 bases and J by 5 bases, with 11 bases between the two germline ends. Written as DNA, the CDR3 is TGCGCCAGCAGCCAGATGAGGACAAATAATTCACCCCTCCACTTT. Amino acids: CASSQMRTNNSPLHF.

The chain couples TRBV4-3 to TRBJ1-2, with D unresolved. This CDR3 has 17 amino acids. Germline-derived CDR1 and CDR2 are LGHNA and YSLEER. Trimming removed 4 bases at V and 1 base at J, with 19 bases between. The CDR3 DNA follows: TGCGCCAGCAGCCCCCGACTTCGCGGATCACTTAACTATGGCTACACCTTC. This gives the protein CASSPRLRGSLNYGYTF.

V is TRBV27 and J is TRBJ2-7; D possibly corresponds to TRBD2 (6 bases). Germline loops: CDR1 MNHEY, CDR2 SMNVEV (reference sequence). The CDR3 totals 14 residues. Trimming left V 0 bases short and J 7 bases short, with 13 bases between. The CDR3 loop is CASSLSGGRREQYF. The CDR3, as DNA: TGTGCCAGCAGTTTATCCGGGGGAAGGAGGGAGCAGTACTTC.

This chain joins TRBV10-3 and TRBJ2-7; D not resolved. V was cut by 2 bases and J by 3 bases, with 5 bases left in between. This CDR3 comprises 12 residues. CDR1 ENHRY and CDR2 SYGVKD come from the germline V gene. The CDR3 sequence: CAISEGNYEQYF. Here the CDR3 DNA reads TGTGCCATCAGTGAGGGCAACTACGAGCAGTACTTC.

The rearrangement uses TRBV6-5 and TRBJ2-2, with unresolved D. Germline V lookup: CDR1 MNHEY, CDR2 SVGAGI. Trimming shortened V by 4 bases and J by 6 bases, and 6 bases separated the two germline ends. There are 12 residues in the CDR3. The CDR3 bases are TGTGCCAGCAGTTCGCGTCCCGGGGAGCTGTTTTTT. Its protein product is CASSSRPGELFF.

J is TRBJ1-2 and V is TRBV6-5; possible D gene TRBD1, 5 bases. This CDR3 comprises 13 residues. V was cut by 6 bases and J by 2 bases, with 10 bases left in between. The germline CDR1 and CDR2 sequences are MNHEY and SVGAGI. The CDR3 region is CASSYDRNYGYTF. The CDR3, as DNA: TGTGCCAGCAGCTACGACAGAAACTATGGCTACACCTTC.

The gene calls are TRBV6-6 and TRBJ1-1; 8 nucleotides line up with TRBD1. With V trimmed by 4 bases and J by 5 bases, 6 bases remained unmatched. Germline V lookup: CDR1 MNHNY, CDR2 SVGAGI (reference sequence). This CDR3 has 14 residues. The CDR3 sequence is CASSFPGQVTEAFF. DNA for the CDR3: TGTGCCAGCAGTTTCCCGGGACAGGTTACTGAAGCTTTCTTT.

J is TRBJ2-5 and V is TRBV7-2, with 9 positions matching TRBD2. The CDR3 is 17 amino acids. Germline loops: CDR1 SGHTA, CDR2 FQGNSA. The trim removed 5 bases at V and 5 bases at J, leaving 15 bases unmatched. The CDR3 DNA follows: TGTGCCAGCAGCCCTCAGCCCGGTAGCGGGGGAGGGGAGACCCAGTACTTC. This sequence encodes CASSPQPGSGGGETQYF.

V gene TRBV11-2 combines with J gene TRBJ2-3; 7 bases align to TRBD2. Losses at the gene ends were 11 bases for V and 3 bases for J; bases not matched to a gene: 20. CDR1 and CDR2 from the germline V gene are SGHAT and FQNNGV. This CDR3 has 17 amino acids. The CDR3 sequence is CALLPAGESGFTDTQYF. The DNA for the CDR3 is TGTGCCCTACTTCCGGCGGGAGAGTCGGGTTTTACAGATACGCAGTATTTT.

The CDR3 DNA reads as TGTGCCAGCAGGACGATGTTGGGACTAGCGCAGAATGAGCAGTTCTTC. Translation: CASRTMLGLAQNEQFF. The chain joins TRBV28 to TRBJ2-1, with TRBD2 matching over 10 bases. The J segment lost 7 bases and the V segment lost 6 bases, leaving 12 bases of the junction unmatched. Germline CDR1 is MDHEN and CDR2 is SYDVKM. The CDR3 consists of 16 residues.

This rearrangement joins TRBV5-1 to TRBJ2-3, with 7 bases that match TRBD2. CDR1 SGHRS and CDR2 YFSETQ come from the germline V gene. V shed 4 bases and J 1 base; nucleotides not matched to a gene: 9. This CDR3 spans 16 amino acids. The DNA of the CDR3 is TGCGCCAGCAGCCTCCAGTGGGGGGGAGGCACAGATACGCAGTATTTT. Its protein product is CASSLQWGGGTDTQYF.

This chain connects TRBV4-3 to TRBJ2-2; 10 positions match TRBD1. The CDR3 consists of 16 residues. From germline, CDR1 is LGHNA and CDR2 YSLEER. V trimming: 5 bases; J trimming: 4 bases; junction bases outside the gene matches: 7. CDR3 loop: CASSSPGQGRTGELFF. The CDR3 nucleotides are TGCGCCAGCAGCTCACCGGGACAGGGGCGCACCGGGGAGCTGTTTTTT.

The chain employs TRBV13 and TRBJ2-1, with 10 positions matching TRBD2. With V trimmed by 5 bases and J by 2 bases, 9 bases remained unmatched. CDR1 is PRHDT, CDR2 FYEKMQ, per germline (reference sequence). CDR3 size: 17 residues. The CDR3 DNA follows: TGTGCCAGCAGCGGAACGATCGGACTAGCGGCCTACAATGAGCAGTTCTTC. It codes for CASSGTIGLAAYNEQFF. Combining the CDR3 with reference TRBV13 and TRBJ2-1 gives the whole variable domain AAGVIQSPRHLIKEKRETATLKCYPIPRHDTVYWYQQGPGQDPQFLISFYEKMQSDKGSIPDRFSAQQFSDYHSELNMSSLELGDSALYFCASSGTIGLAAYNEQFFGPGTRLTVL.

The J gene is TRBJ1-2, the V gene TRBV9; maybe TRBD1 (6 bases). CDR3 length: 16 residues. Germline CDR1 and CDR2: SGDLS and YYNGEE. With 3 bases removed from V and 1 base from J, the gap between germline ends came to 16 bases. CDR3 amino acids: CASSARTDDLNYGYTF. The CDR3 nucleotides read TGTGCCAGCAGCGCACGGACAGACGACCTTAACTATGGCTACACCTTC.

The count of this clone is one. The rearrangement uses TRBV6-4 and TRBJ2-3, with 11 bases that match TRBD2. The CDR3 is 15 residues long. V lost 5 bases to trimming and J lost 4 bases; unmatched junction nucleotides: 5. CDR1 is MRHNA and CDR2 is SNTAGT in the germline V gene. Written as DNA, the CDR3 is TGTGCCAGCAGTCCTCTAGCGGGGGGCCCAGATACGCAGTATTTT. It translates to CASSPLAGGPDTQYF.

The chain is built from TRBV28 and TRBJ2-7; 8 positions agree with TRBD1. CDR3 length: 15 amino acids. Germline V lookup: CDR1 MDHEN, CDR2 SYDVKM. V shed 5 bases, J shed 5 bases, and the junction held 11 bases outside the gene matches. The CDR3 bases are TGTGCCAGCAGTGGCGCCGGGACAGGTACTAACGAGCAGTACTTC. It yields the protein CASSGAGTGTNEQYF.

The count of this clone is one. This chain joins TRBV2 and TRBJ2-7; TRBD2 aligns across 7 bases. CDR3 length equals 13 residues. Germline lookup yields CDR1 SNHLY and CDR2 FYNNEI. The V gene end was trimmed by 8 bases and the J gene end by 0 bases; junction bases not matched to a gene: 4. The CDR3 spells CASGGDASYEQYF. CDR3 DNA: TGTGCCAGCGGGGGGGACGCCTCCTACGAGCAGTACTTC.

Here the CDR3 reads CASCEGGTNYGYTF. CDR3 nucleotide sequence: TGTGCCAGCTGTGAGGGAGGCACTAACTATGGCTACACCTTC. The V and J genes are TRBV27 and TRBJ1-2; no definite D call. V lost 8 bases and J lost 0, with 13 bases in between. CDR1 MNHEY and CDR2 SMNVEV come from the germline V gene (reference sequence). This CDR3 has 14 amino acids.

The DNA for the CDR3 is TGTGCCAGCAGTGACAGGGGATGGTTTCGGAATGAGCAGTTCTTC. Translation: CASSDRGWFRNEQFF. The chain uses TRBV25-1 and TRBJ2-1; perhaps TRBD1 as D (6 bases). CDR3 size: 15 residues. Trimming stripped 3 bases from V and 7 bases from J, with 16 bases between. Germline CDR1 is MGHDK and CDR2 is SYGVNS.

The chain carries TRBV5-4 and TRBJ2-5, with 9 positions matching TRBD2. The CDR3 extends over 15 amino acids. J gave up 4 bases and V 4 bases, and 8 bases lay outside the gene matches. Germline V lookup: CDR1 SGHNT, CDR2 YYREEE (reference sequence). CDR3 sequence reads: CASSHSGGWGETQYF. The DNA of the CDR3 is TGTGCCAGCAGCCATAGCGGGGGATGGGGAGAGACCCAGTACTTC. The variable domain in full, with the rest retrieved from reference TRBV5-4 and TRBJ2-5, is ETGVTQSPTHLIKTRGQQVTLRCSSQSGHNTVSWYQQALGQGPQFIFQYYREEENGRGNFPPRFSGLQFPNYSSELNVNALELDDSALYLCASSHSGGWGETQYFGPGTRLLVL.

The gene calls are TRBV7-2 and TRBJ2-3, with 12 bases lining up with TRBD2. CDR1 and CDR2 from the germline V gene are SGHTA and FQGNSA. This CDR3 has 16 amino acids. J lost 4 bases, V lost 3 bases, and 5 bases had no gene match. CDR3 bases: TGTGCCAGCAGCTTCCTAGCGGGAGGGCCAGCAGATACGCAGTATTTT. This gives the protein CASSFLAGGPADTQYF.

The CDR3 nucleotides are TGTGCCAGCAGCCAGGGGACAGCCCGCCAAGAGACCCAGTACTTC. Translated: CASSQGTARQETQYF. V usage is TRBV4-2 and J usage is TRBJ2-5; TRBD1 matches at 7 bases. Trimming removed 3 bases from V and 1 base from J; junction bases left unmatched: 5. CDR1 is LGHNA, CDR2 YNFKEQ, per germline. The CDR3 is made up of 15 amino acids.